A single sample is the source of the 19 T cell receptor beta chains below, sequenced in a study of blood T cell repertoires in COVID-19 (dated by TCRdb to about 2020). The method was the immunoSEQ multiplex PCR assay. Sourced from immuneACCESS, this table was stored by TCRdb with only in-frame sequences that have V and J called. A share of the clones is absent; for the studies checked, an unresolved V gene accounts for under half, and the remainder has no known explanation. Present in this sample are approximately 300,000 clones, about 86% of which were seen just once. The top ten constitute roughly 1.1% of the sample. Specimen: peripheral blood. These receptors came from a woman aged 45-60 years with acute or convalescent COVID-19.

The rearrangement joins TRBV19 to TRBJ1-2; D unresolved. The CDR3 totals 14 residues. The V gene lost 7 bases and the J gene lost 2 bases, with 14 bases spanning the gap. CDR1 LNHDA and CDR2 SQIVND come from the germline V gene (reference sequence). The CDR3, as DNA: TGTGCCAGTACCCCAGTGGTGGGCAACTATGGCTACACCTTC. Amino acids: CASTPVVGNYGYTF.

The V call is TRBV5-1, the J call TRBJ2-7, with D possibly being TRBD1 (5 bases). The germline gives CDR1 SGHRS, CDR2 YFSETQ. The CDR3 is 14 residues long. Trimming removed 1 base from V and 5 bases from J, with 13 bases in between. DNA of the CDR3: TGCGCCAGCAGCTTGCAACAGGTAGGGGACGAGCAGTACTTC. It encodes CASSLQQVGDEQYF.

The chain employs TRBV29-1 and TRBJ2-1; 8 bases are shared with TRBD2. Germline CDR1 SQVTM, CDR2 ANQGSEA. V trimming: 7 bases; J trimming: 0 bases; junction bases outside the gene matches: 2. The CDR3 length is 13 residues. CDR3: CSERESSYNEQFF. The CDR3 DNA follows: TGCAGCGAGCGGGAGAGCTCCTACAATGAGCAGTTCTTC.

V is TRBV9 and J is TRBJ1-6, with D perhaps matching TRBD1 (5 bases). The CDR3 extends over 15 amino acids. The V gene lost 3 bases and the J gene lost 8 bases, with 15 bases spanning the gap. The germline CDR1 and CDR2 sequences are SGDLS and YYNGEE. CDR3 protein: CASSAPGGNDSPLHF. DNA for the CDR3: TGTGCCAGCAGCGCACCCGGGGGTAATGATTCACCCCTCCACTTT.

This chain links TRBV5-1 with TRBJ1-1, with D unclear. Germline V CDR1 and CDR2: SGHRS, YFSETQ. CDR3 length: 13 amino acids. The V end lost 2 bases, the J end lost 4 bases, and 9 bases lay between the germline ends. Written as DNA, the CDR3 is TGCGCCAGCAGCTTTGGACGGGGCACTGAAGCTTTCTTT. Its translation: CASSFGRGTEAFF.

This clone came up a few times. The chain employs TRBV12-3 or TRBV12-4 and TRBJ1-2, with D possibly TRBD1 on 6 matching bases. V shed 9 bases and J shed 2 bases, with 13 bases lying between them. The CDR3 length is 13 residues. The CDR3 sequence is CASHLQGNYGYTF. The CDR3 DNA follows: TGTGCCAGTCATCTACAGGGAAACTATGGCTACACCTTC.

The chain joins TRBV7-9 to TRBJ2-7; 9 bases match TRBD2. Germline V gene data show CDR1 as SEHNR and CDR2 as FQNEAQ (reference sequence). The V gene end was trimmed by 4 bases and the J gene end by 1 base; junction bases not matched to a gene: 8. The CDR3 covers 16 residues. The CDR3 reads CASSSPISGSSYEQYF. The CDR3, as DNA: TGTGCCAGCAGCTCACCGATTAGCGGGAGTTCCTACGAGCAGTACTTC.

This clone was seen once. The V gene is TRBV5-1, the J gene TRBJ2-4; TRBD1 matches at 7 bases. CDR1 is SGHRS, CDR2 YFSETQ, per germline. With 3 bases clipped from V and 0 bases from J, the junction kept 9 bases outside the gene matches. This CDR3 region has 17 residues. The CDR3, as DNA: TGCGCCAGCAGCTCCGGACAGGCCACCTTAGCCAAAAACATTCAGTACTTC. This codes for CASSSGQATLAKNIQYF.

The V call is TRBV5-4, the J call TRBJ1-4, with 7 bases fitting TRBD1. J was trimmed by 8 bases and V by 5 bases; bases with no gene match: 9. This CDR3 contains 14 residues. Germline V CDR1 and CDR2: SGHNT, YYREEE (reference sequence). The CDR3 loop reads CASSTGQTMEKLFF. The DNA for the CDR3 is TGTGCCAGCAGTACGGGACAGACAATGGAAAAACTGTTTTTT.

This clone was counted a single time. The chain has TRBV7-3 and TRBJ2-1; a weak D match, TRBD2 (5 bases). This CDR3 is 15 amino acids long. V lost 5 bases, J lost 5 bases, and 16 bases lay in between. Germline values: CDR1 SGHTA, CDR2 FQGTGA. Written as DNA, the CDR3 is TGTGCCAGCAGCAAAAGGCGGACTCAGAACAATGAGCAGTTCTTC. It translates to CASSKRRTQNNEQFF. Using reference TRBV7-3 and TRBJ2-1 for the parts outside the CDR3, the full variable domain is GAGVSQTPSNKVTEKGKYVELRCDPISGHTALYWYRQSLGQGPEFLIYFQGTGAADDSGLPNDRFFAVRPEGSVSTLKIQRTERGDSAVYLCASSKRRTQNNEQFFGPGTRLTVL.

The rearrangement uses TRBV27 and TRBJ2-7; 9 nucleotides line up with TRBD2. Germline V gene data show CDR1 as MNHEY and CDR2 as SMNVEV (reference sequence). The CDR3 runs to 14 residues. Trimming took 5 bases from V and 2 from J; bases not matched to a gene: 4. For the CDR3, the DNA is TGTGCCAGCAGTCTAGCGGGACAGACCTACGAGCAGTACTTC. It translates to CASSLAGQTYEQYF.

This chain connects TRBV24-1 to TRBJ2-1; D is perhaps TRBD2 (7 bases). This CDR3 contains 14 residues. The V gene's germline CDR1 is KGHDR and CDR2 SFDVKD. The V and J ends lost 1 base and 8 bases respectively, with 11 bases between them. The CDR3 is CATSDFRGGDEQFF. The DNA for the CDR3 is TGTGCCACCAGTGATTTCAGGGGAGGGGATGAGCAGTTCTTC.

This rearrangement joins TRBV5-4 to TRBJ2-7; a weak D match, TRBD2 (5 bases). The CDR3 is 15 residues long. Trimming left V 0 bases short and J 7 bases short, with 17 bases between. Germline V CDR1 and CDR2: SGHNT, YYREEE (reference sequence). The CDR3 sequence is CASSLGVTREGEQYF. The DNA of the CDR3 is TGTGCCAGCAGCTTGGGGGTTACTCGCGAGGGAGAGCAGTACTTC.

A single count supports this clone. The chain carries TRBV28 and TRBJ2-1; D not certain. V dropped 2 bases and J dropped 4 bases, with 3 bases sitting between them. The CDR3 extends over 12 amino acids. Germline V lookup: CDR1 MDHEN, CDR2 SYDVKM. CDR3 region: CASSLLYNEQFF. As DNA, the CDR3 is TGTGCCAGCAGTTTACTTTACAATGAGCAGTTCTTC.

This clone has only one observation. This chain connects TRBV6-5 to TRBJ1-3; 7 bases match TRBD1. Germline CDR1 MNHEY, CDR2 SVGAGI. V lost 6 bases and J lost 0; bases outside the gene matches: 5. This CDR3 comprises 15 residues. The CDR3 DNA reads as TGTGCCAGCAGGCCCCAGGGGGACTCTGGAAACACCATATATTTT. Encoded protein: CASRPQGDSGNTIYF.

The CDR3 DNA follows: TGTGCCAGCAGCTTATGGCGGGGGGGAAGGGATACGCAGTATTTT. Translated: CASSLWRGGRDTQYF. The chain is built from TRBV11-2 and TRBJ2-3, with TRBD2 matching over 9 bases. The germline CDR1 and CDR2 sequences are SGHAT and FQNNGV. Germline trimming cut 2 bases from V and 6 bases from J; bases unmatched to any gene: 6. The CDR3 sequence is 15 residues long.

This clone was observed a single time. The gene calls are TRBV10-3 and TRBJ2-1; 10 nucleotides align to TRBD1. Trimming cost V 10 bases and J 8 bases; bases outside gene matches: 2. Germline V gene lookup returns CDR1 ENHRY and CDR2 SYGVKD. This CDR3 has 11 amino acids. The CDR3 nucleotides read TGTGCCACCGGACAGGGGGATGAGCAGTTCTTC. This encodes CATGQGDEQFF.

Remarks on this clone: The same CDR3 arises from other DNA sequences in this sample as well. J is TRBJ1-2 and V is TRBV6-5; 9 bases are a match to TRBD1. V lost 4 bases to trimming and J lost 3 bases; unmatched junction nucleotides: 3. This CDR3 contains 14 residues. Germline V gene data show CDR1 as MNHEY and CDR2 as SVGAGI. DNA for the CDR3: TGTGCCAGCAGTTCACGGACAGGGGACTATGGCTACACCTTC. Protein sequence: CASSSRTGDYGYTF.

The chain joins TRBV6-5 to TRBJ1-5; D perhaps matches TRBD1 (5 bases). V lost 8 bases, J lost 0 bases, and 11 bases lay in between. This CDR3 comprises 14 residues. Germline V gene sequence: CDR1 MNHEY, CDR2 SVGAGI. The CDR3 spells CASRDSYSNQPQHF. In nucleotides, the CDR3 is TGTGCCAGCCGCGACAGCTATAGCAATCAGCCCCAGCATTTT.